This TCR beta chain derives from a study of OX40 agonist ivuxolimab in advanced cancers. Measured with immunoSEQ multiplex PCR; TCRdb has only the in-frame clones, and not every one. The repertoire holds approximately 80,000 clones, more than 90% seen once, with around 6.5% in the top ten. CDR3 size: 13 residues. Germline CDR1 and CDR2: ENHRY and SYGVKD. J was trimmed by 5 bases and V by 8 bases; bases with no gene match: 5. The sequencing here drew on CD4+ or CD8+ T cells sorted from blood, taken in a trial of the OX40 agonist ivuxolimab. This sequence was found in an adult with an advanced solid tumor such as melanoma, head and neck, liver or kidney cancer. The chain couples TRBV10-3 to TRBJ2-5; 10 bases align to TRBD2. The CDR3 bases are TGTGCCATCTCCTCTAGCGGGAGTGAGACCCAGTACTTC. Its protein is CAISSSGSETQYF.